These T cell receptor beta chains were read from a single sample in a study of cytomegalovirus exposure and HLA in healthy donors. The protocol was immunoSEQ multiplex PCR, while the TCRdb copy is restricted to in-frame clones and leaves out a portion. Of roughly 330,000 clones listed, about nine tenths were seen once; the top ten hold about 1%. The sequenced sample was PBMCs. The source is a woman in her twenties or thirties in good health and CMV-seropositive. The CDR3 runs from the conserved cysteine through the conserved F or W. The D gene is left open where the match is weak. Size values are once, few and many counts, or a class for expanded clones, and some rows have none.

V	J	D	size	CDR3	DNA
TRBV7-9	TRBJ2-7	NA	NA	CASSLGRAYEQYF	TGTGCCAGCAGCTTAGGGAGGGCCTACGAGCAGTACTTC
TRBV5-3	TRBJ2-3	TRBD2	NA	CARSLVGLAEDTDTQYF	TGTGCCAGAAGCTTGGTTGGACTAGCGGAGGACACAGATACGCAGTATTTT
TRBV6-5	TRBJ2-2	NA	NA	CASAQPNTGELFF	TGTGCCAGCGCCCAGCCGAACACCGGGGAGCTGTTTTTT
TRBV7-9	TRBJ2-7	NA	NA	CASSLSSYEQYF	TGTGCCAGCAGCTTATCCAGCTACGAGCAGTACTTC
TRBV19	TRBJ2-1	TRBD2	NA	CASSLRTSGYNEQFF	TGTGCCAGTAGTCTCCGGACTAGCGGCTACAATGAGCAGTTCTTC
TRBV2	TRBJ2-3	NA	once	CASRLTGKVTDTQYF	TGTGCATCCCGCCTAACAGGGAAAGTCACAGATACGCAGTATTTT
TRBV9	TRBJ2-2	TRBD1	NA	CASSVPLRQGMNTGELFF	TGTGCCAGCAGCGTACCCCTCCGACAGGGTATGAACACCGGGGAGCTGTTTTTT
TRBV30	TRBJ1-4	NA	NA	CAWTVLNEKLFF	TGTGCCTGGACTGTCCTTAATGAAAAACTGTTTTTT
TRBV21-1	TRBJ1-2	NA	NA	CASSSRDRTNYGYTF	TGTGCCAGCAGCTCCCGGGACAGAACTAACTATGGCTACACCTTC
TRBV7-2	TRBJ2-1	TRBD2	NA	CASSLRREKGNEQFF	TGTGCCAGCAGCTTGCGGCGGGAGAAAGGCAATGAGCAGTTCTTC
TRBV23-1	TRBJ2-7	NA	NA	CASSQSPIFYEQYF	TGCGCCAGCAGTCAATCACCGATCTTCTACGAGCAGTACTTC
TRBV7-6	TRBJ2-7	TRBD1	NA	CASSLETGGTYEQYF	TGTGCCAGCAGCTTAGAAACAGGGGGGACCTACGAGCAGTACTTC
TRBV7-9	TRBJ2-7	NA	few	CASSSGITYEQYF	TGTGCCAGCAGCTCCGGAATAACCTACGAGCAGTACTTC
TRBV7-9	TRBJ2-7	TRBD1	NA	CASSLEGQGKQYF	TGTGCCAGCAGCTTAGAAGGACAGGGGAAGCAGTACTTC
TRBV7-9	TRBJ2-3	TRBD1	NA	CASSSTGGTGGWADTQYF	TGTGCCAGCAGCTCCACCGGGGGGACAGGGGGCTGGGCAGATACGCAGTATTTT
TRBV27	TRBJ1-1	NA	NA	CASSSGGTEAFF	TGTGCCAGCAGTTCGGGTGGCACTGAAGCTTTCTTT
TRBV10-3	TRBJ2-7	NA	NA	CAISEEVGPYEQYF	TGTGCCATCAGTGAGGAGGTTGGCCCCTACGAGCAGTACTTC
TRBV30	TRBJ1-1	TRBD1	NA	CAWDRVGTEAFF	TGTGCCTGGGACAGGGTTGGCACTGAAGCTTTCTTT
TRBV5-1	TRBJ1-2	NA	NA	CASSLEAGLRDYTF	TGCGCCAGCAGCTTGGAGGCAGGGCTTAGGGACTACACCTTC
TRBV19	TRBJ1-4	NA	NA	CASSLWAGREKLFF	TGTGCCAGTAGTCTCTGGGCAGGGAGGGAAAAACTGTTTTTT
TRBV9	TRBJ1-2	TRBD1	NA	CASSVGLLTGNYGYTF	TGTGCCAGCAGCGTAGGCCTCTTGACAGGGAACTATGGCTACACCTTC
TRBV27	TRBJ1-6	NA	NA	CASSLYAGSDSYNSPLHF	TGTGCCAGCAGTTTATATGCAGGTTCGGACTCCTATAATTCACCCCTCCACTTT
TRBV5-1	TRBJ2-1	TRBD2	NA	CASQSGRASGEQFF	TGCGCCAGTCAAAGCGGGAGGGCCTCTGGTGAGCAGTTCTTC